This T cell receptor (beta chain) was captured by sequencing in a study of blood T cell repertoires in COVID-19. Overall study context: The study drew acute and convalescent COVID-19 samples from the United States, Italy and Spain. Nucleic acid was either cDNA or gDNA, and it came from T cells, B-cell-depleted T cells, or PBMCs.

In the original processing: Reference gene primer amplification gave nucleated cell count estimates. TCRdb keeps only in-frame clones here, not all; method: immunoSEQ multiplex PCR. The D gene and trimming were derived from the DNA, and the V and J assignments and clone size from that table. The sample has 110,000 to 150,000 clones; approximately 86% are singletons. CDR1 is MNHEY and CDR2 is SMNVEV in the germline V gene (reference sequence). V lost 4 bases and J 4 bases, leaving 10 bases between the germline ends. The CDR3 runs to 13 residues. V usage is TRBV27 and J usage is TRBJ1-2, with D possibly being TRBD1 (5 bases). The clonotype comes from a human donor in a cohort sampled during active COVID-19. The sample consisted of peripheral blood. The CDR3 region is CASSSLQGYGYTF. CDR3 in DNA: TGTGCCAGCAGTTCCCTCCAGGGCTATGGCTACACCTTC.